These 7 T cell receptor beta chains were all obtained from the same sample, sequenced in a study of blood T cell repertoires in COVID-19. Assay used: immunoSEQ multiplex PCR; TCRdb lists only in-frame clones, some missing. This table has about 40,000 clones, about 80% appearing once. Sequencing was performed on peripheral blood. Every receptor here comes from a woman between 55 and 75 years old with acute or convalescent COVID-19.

The CDR3 reads CASSLGVLNTGELFF. DNA for the CDR3: TGTGCCAGCAGCTTGGGAGTGTTGAACACCGGGGAGCTGTTTTTT. This chain joins TRBV5-4 and TRBJ2-2; unclear D gene. V lost 0 bases and J lost 1, with 7 bases in between. The length of the CDR3 is 15 residues. Germline CDR1 SGHNT, CDR2 YYREEE (reference sequence).

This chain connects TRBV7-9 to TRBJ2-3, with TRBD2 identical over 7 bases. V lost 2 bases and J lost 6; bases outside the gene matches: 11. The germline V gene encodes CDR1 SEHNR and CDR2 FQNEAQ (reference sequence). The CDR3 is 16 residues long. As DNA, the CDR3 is TGTGCCAGCAGCTTAAGGCCTAGCGGCGAGGCGGATACGCAGTATTTT. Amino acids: CASSLRPSGEADTQYF.

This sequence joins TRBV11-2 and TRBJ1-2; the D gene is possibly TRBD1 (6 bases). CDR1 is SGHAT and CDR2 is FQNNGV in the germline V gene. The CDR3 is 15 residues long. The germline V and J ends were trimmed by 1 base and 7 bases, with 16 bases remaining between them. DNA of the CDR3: TGTGCCAGCAGCTTAGGGTTACGGGGGGCTCTTGGCTACACCTTC. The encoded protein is CASSLGLRGALGYTF.

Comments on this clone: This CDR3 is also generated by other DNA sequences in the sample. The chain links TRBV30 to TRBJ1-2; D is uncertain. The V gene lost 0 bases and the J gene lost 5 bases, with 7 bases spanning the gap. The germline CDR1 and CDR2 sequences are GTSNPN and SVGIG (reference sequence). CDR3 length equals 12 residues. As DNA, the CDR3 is TGTGCCTGGAGTGTACGGTTTTATGGCTACACCTTC. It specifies CAWSVRFYGYTF. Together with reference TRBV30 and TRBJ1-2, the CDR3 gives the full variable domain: SQTIHQWPATLVQPVGSPLSLECTVEGTSNPNLYWYRQAAGRGLQLLFYSVGIGQISSEVPQNLSASRPQDRQFILSSKKLLLSDSGFYLCAWSVRFYGYTFGSGTRLTVV.

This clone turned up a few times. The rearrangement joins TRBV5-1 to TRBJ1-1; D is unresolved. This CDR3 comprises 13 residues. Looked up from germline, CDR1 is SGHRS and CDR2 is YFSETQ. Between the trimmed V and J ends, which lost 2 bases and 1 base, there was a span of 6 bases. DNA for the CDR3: TGCGCCAGCAGCTTCCGACAGAACACTGAAGCTTTCTTT. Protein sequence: CASSFRQNTEAFF. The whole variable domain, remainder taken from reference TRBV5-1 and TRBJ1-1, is KAGVTQTPRYLIKTRGQQVTLSCSPISGHRSVSWYQQTPGQGLQFLFEYFSETQRNKGNFPGRFSGRQFSNSRSEMNVSTLELGDSALYLCASSFRQNTEAFFGQGTRLTVV.

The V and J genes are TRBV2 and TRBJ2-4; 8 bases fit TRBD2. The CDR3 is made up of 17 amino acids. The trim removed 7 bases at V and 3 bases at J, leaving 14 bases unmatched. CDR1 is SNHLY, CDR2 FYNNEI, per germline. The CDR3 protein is CASNRPSTSEDKNIQYF. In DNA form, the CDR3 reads TGTGCCAGCAACAGACCATCGACTAGCGAGGACAAAAACATTCAGTACTTC.

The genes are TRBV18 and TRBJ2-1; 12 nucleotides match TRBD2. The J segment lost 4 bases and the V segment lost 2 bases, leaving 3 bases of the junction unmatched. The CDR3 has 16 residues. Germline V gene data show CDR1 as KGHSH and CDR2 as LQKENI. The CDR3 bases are TGTGCCAGCTCACCATCGGGACTAGCGGGTTACAATGAGCAGTTCTTC. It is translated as CASSPSGLAGYNEQFF.